Here is one T cell receptor (beta chain) with its context. The target antigen is unknown. TCR beta libraries were made by quantitative 5'-RACE with molecular barcodes. A single record per CDR3 protein comes from TCRdb applying MiXCR to the 5' RACE reads. The sample contains 350,000 or so distinct CDR3 sequences, roughly 10% of which appear only once. V gave up 5 bases and J gave up 6 bases; unmatched junction bases: 6. This CDR3 has 15 residues. Germline values: CDR1 SGHKS, CDR2 YYEKEE (reference sequence). This specimen comes from a study of CD8 T cells in ankylosing spondylitis. General study findings and limits: Prior literature has documented some motif variants in synovial fluid and blood from reactive arthritis.

This chain connects TRBV5-5 to TRBJ2-2; 11 nucleotides match TRBD2. This receptor was obtained from a female donor with ankylosing spondylitis or in good health (not recorded which). Sequenced sample: blood, either unsorted or a sorted T cell fraction (not recorded which). In DNA, the CDR3 is TGTGCCAGCAGTACCTTAGCGGGGGGGGCCGGGGAGCTGTTTTTT. This codes for CASSTLAGGAGELFF.